Below, 19 T cell receptor beta chains from the same sample are listed, as sequenced in a study of CD8 T cells in Susac syndrome. Random hexamers were used to reverse transcribe an amount of about 0.45 to 1 ug RNA. TCRdb analysed the immunoSEQ multiplex PCR reads with MiXCR anew, one entry per CDR3 protein. The sample lists under 200,000 distinct CDR3 sequences, 85% to 95% occurring once. The sequenced sample was CD4+ T cells from PBMCs. Receptors originate from a human donor with Susac syndrome.

J is TRBJ1-1 and V is TRBV5-1, with 9 bases that match TRBD1. From germline, CDR1 is SGHRS and CDR2 YFSETQ. This CDR3 is built from 17 residues. After removal of 6 bases from V and 0 bases from J, the junction contained 12 bases not matched to a gene. The CDR3 loop reads CASTAGGTGFMNTEAFF. In DNA, the CDR3 is TGCGCCAGCACCGCGGGGGGGACAGGGTTCATGAACACTGAAGCTTTCTTT. Full variable domain (remainder filled in from reference TRBV5-1 and TRBJ1-1): KAGVTQTPRYLIKTRGQQVTLSCSPISGHRSVSWYQQTPGQGLQFLFEYFSETQRNKGNFPGRFSGRQFSNSRSEMNVSTLELGDSALYLCASTAGGTGFMNTEAFFGQGTRLTVV.

On this clonotype itself: At one end the junction does not follow the germline gene, possibly because of a read error. The V call is TRBV24-1, the J call TRBJ2-4, with TRBD1 identical over 8 bases. The V gene's germline CDR1 is KGHDR and CDR2 SFDVKD. The CDR3 is made up of 12 amino acids. DNA for the CDR3: TGTGCCACCAGTGATCGGACAGGGTATTTGCACTTC. Translating gives CATSDRTGYLHF.

The J gene is TRBJ2-1, the V gene TRBV5-8; possibly TRBD1 or TRBD2 for D (5 bases each). The germline V gene encodes CDR1 SGHTS and CDR2 YDEGEE. The V and J ends lost 4 bases and 1 base respectively, with 12 bases between them. The CDR3 sequence is 15 residues long. CDR3 region: CASSPRGASYNEQFF. The CDR3 bases are TGTGCCAGCAGCCCGAGGGGCGCGTCCTACAATGAGCAGTTCTTC.

The chain joins TRBV3-1 to TRBJ1-1; D is unclear. Germline-derived CDR1 and CDR2 are LGHDT and YNNKEL (reference sequence). The CDR3 is 13 amino acids. Trimming took off 0 bases at V and 6 bases at J, with 8 bases between the two ends. The CDR3 nucleotides read TGTGCCAGCAGCCAAGACCGAAGACCTGAAGCTTTCTTT. Residues: CASSQDRRPEAFF. The full variable domain, in which reference TRBV3-1 and TRBJ1-1 provide the parts outside the CDR3, is DTAVSQTPKYLVTQMGNDKSIKCEQNLGHDTMYWYKQDSKKFLKIMFSYNNKELIINETVPNRFSPKSPDKAHLNLHINSLELGDSAVYFCASSQDRRPEAFFGQGTRLTVV.

This clonotype has just one count. The chain combines TRBV10-3 with TRBJ2-3, with 12 nucleotides matching TRBD2. Unmatched junction bases numbered 11, after V lost 9 bases and J lost 4 bases. The CDR3 has 16 residues. CDR1 ENHRY and CDR2 SYGVKD come from the germline V gene. CDR3 DNA: TGTGCCATTCGGCCCAGGACTAGCGGGGACGCAGATACGCAGTATTTT. Its protein product is CAIRPRTSGDADTQYF.

The V and J genes are TRBV12-3 or TRBV12-4 and TRBJ1-6, with D unclear. Trimming removed 5 bases from V and 8 bases from J, with 10 bases in between. CDR3 length equals 13 residues. Here the CDR3 reads CASSLQRDSPLHF. DNA for the CDR3: TGTGCCAGCAGTCTGCAAAGAGATTCACCCCTCCACTTT.

V usage is TRBV7-2 and J usage is TRBJ1-6; TRBD1 agrees at 7 bases. The CDR3 spans 15 residues. Germline V lookup: CDR1 SGHTA, CDR2 FQGNSA. Unmatched junction bases numbered 9, after V lost 5 bases and J lost 8 bases. The CDR3 sequence: CASSGQVGVDSPLHF. The DNA for the CDR3 is TGTGCCAGCAGCGGACAGGTTGGGGTGGATTCACCCCTCCACTTT.

The J gene is TRBJ2-5, the V gene TRBV25-1; possible D gene TRBD2, 6 bases. The V gene lost 6 bases and the J gene lost 5 bases, with 19 bases spanning the gap. The CDR3 runs to 15 residues. Germline V gene lookup returns CDR1 MGHDK and CDR2 SYGVNS. CDR3 DNA: TGTGCCAGCAGGGCCCCGGGACGGGGGTTGGAGACCCAGTACTTC. Protein product: CASRAPGRGLETQYF. The whole variable domain, remainder taken from reference TRBV25-1 and TRBJ2-5, is EADIYQTPRYLVIGTGKKITLECSQTMGHDKMYWYQQDPGMELHLIHYSYGVNSTEKGDLSSESTVSRIRTEHFPLTLESARPSHTSQYLCASRAPGRGLETQYFGPGTRLLVL.

The V gene is TRBV6-5, the J gene TRBJ2-7; 9 positions match TRBD1. Germline loops: CDR1 MNHEY, CDR2 SVGAGI. The CDR3 is 14 amino acids. V shed 0 bases and J 7 bases; nucleotides not matched to a gene: 4. CDR3 loop: CASSYSGQGWEQYF. CDR3 DNA sequence: TGTGCCAGCAGTTACTCGGGACAGGGCTGGGAGCAGTACTTC.

The chain employs TRBV9 and TRBJ2-7; the match to TRBD2 covers 9 bases. With 0 bases clipped from V and 3 bases from J, the junction kept 4 bases outside the gene matches. Germline V CDR1 and CDR2: SGDLS, YYNGEE. This CDR3 contains 15 residues. The CDR3 nucleotides are TGTGCCAGCAGCGTAGGCGCTAGCGGGGTCTACGAGCAGTACTTC. It encodes CASSVGASGVYEQYF.

The chain couples TRBV28 to TRBJ2-5; 9 nucleotides match TRBD1. The CDR3 totals 14 residues. With 6 bases clipped from V and 5 bases from J, the junction kept 7 bases outside the gene matches. Germline lookup yields CDR1 MDHEN and CDR2 SYDVKM. The CDR3 DNA reads TGTGCCAGCAGCCAAACAGGGGGCGAGGAGACCCAGTACTTC. Translated, it gives CASSQTGGEETQYF.

This chain joins TRBV20-1 and TRBJ1-5; TRBD1 agrees at 9 bases. From germline, CDR1 is DFQATT and CDR2 SNEGSKA (reference sequence). CDR3 length equals 14 residues. The J segment lost 6 bases and the V segment lost 3 bases, leaving 6 bases of the junction unmatched. The CDR3 DNA reads as TGCAGTGCTAGGACACAGGGGGCGCGTCAGCCCCAGCATTTT. It encodes CSARTQGARQPQHF.

The V and J genes are TRBV6-5 and TRBJ2-6, with a possible D match to TRBD2 (5 bases). CDR3 size: 14 residues. CDR1 is MNHEY and CDR2 is SVGAGI in the germline V gene. V lost 3 bases and J 3 bases, leaving 6 bases between the germline ends. The CDR3 nucleotides are TGTGCCAGCAGTTATGACTATGGGGCCAACGTCCTGACTTTC. It specifies CASSYDYGANVLTF.

The V and J genes are TRBV5-1 and TRBJ1-1; 9 bases match TRBD1. After removal of 5 bases from V and 4 bases from J, the junction contained 9 bases not matched to a gene. Germline V CDR1 and CDR2: SGHRS, YFSETQ. The length of the CDR3 is 15 residues. The chain's CDR3 is CASRWGQGEGTEAFF. In nucleotides, the CDR3 is TGCGCCAGCAGGTGGGGACAGGGCGAGGGCACTGAAGCTTTCTTT.

The rearrangement uses TRBV4-3 and TRBJ1-4; D gene unclear. Germline V CDR1 and CDR2: LGHNA, YSLEER. The CDR3 runs 16 residues. Trimming pared 3 bases from V and 0 bases from J, leaving 11 bases between. CDR3 DNA: TGCGCCAGCAGCCAGGGTTCCGTTGCAACTAATGAAAAACTGTTTTTT. This translates into CASSQGSVATNEKLFF.

This clonotype appeared a single time. This chain uses TRBV29-1 with TRBJ1-2, with D uncertain. The CDR3 is made up of 11 amino acids. Germline V lookup: CDR1 SQVTM, CDR2 ANQGSEA. Trimming pared 3 bases from V and 4 bases from J, leaving 6 bases between. CDR3 residues: CSVEAVYGYTF. In DNA, the CDR3 is TGCAGCGTTGAGGCAGTCTATGGCTACACCTTC.

The J gene is TRBJ2-7, the V gene TRBV1; no DNA check was done on the table's D call, TRBD1. TRBV1 is tagged as a pseudogene. This CDR3 contains 15 residues. In nucleotides, the CDR3 is TGCACCAGCAGCCAAGCCCGGGACAGCTACTACGAGCAGTACTTC. It codes for CTSSQARDSYYEQYF.

This chain connects TRBV5-1 to TRBJ2-7; D is possibly TRBD2 (6 bases). Between the trimmed V and J ends, which lost 1 base and 2 bases, there was a span of 10 bases. Germline V gene data show CDR1 as SGHRS and CDR2 as YFSETQ. The CDR3 covers 14 residues. The CDR3 bases are TGCGCCAGCAGCTTGAGTAGCGGTGCCTACGAGCAGTACTTC. Translating gives CASSLSSGAYEQYF.

The chain joins TRBV7-9 to TRBJ1-2; D is unclear. V was clipped by 1 base and J by 8 bases, with 11 bases between them. The CDR3 runs to 13 residues. The germline V gene has CDR1 SEHNR and CDR2 FQNEAQ (reference sequence). DNA for the CDR3: TGTGCCAGCAGCTTAGACCGATTGGGGGGCTACACCTTC. It encodes CASSLDRLGGYTF. Full variable domain (rest looked up from reference TRBV7-9 and TRBJ1-2): DTGVSQNPRHKITKRGQNVTFRCDPISEHNRLYWYRQTLGQGPEFLTYFQNEAQLEKSRLLSDRFSAERPKGSFSTLEIQRTEQGDSAMYLCASSLDRLGGYTFGSGTRLTVV.